This T cell receptor (beta chain) comes out of a study of blood T cell repertoires in COVID-19. Background on the study: PBMCs, B-cell-depleted T cells, or T cells were the source of the cDNA or gDNA that made up the material.

Authors' data handling: Estimation of nucleated cell counts relied on the amplification of reference gene primers. Clones were sequenced by immunoSEQ multiplex PCR, and TCRdb holds only the in-frame ones, with some missing. That table gives V, J and clone size, and the DNA gave D and trimming. The sample includes tens of thousands of clones, around 93% of them seen just once. This clone was detected once. Sequenced input: peripheral blood. The sequence came from a man aged 70 or older with active COVID-19.

The CDR3 loop reads CASSTQGGQGGNEQFF. As DNA, the CDR3 is TGTGCCAGCAGCACCCAAGGGGGACAGGGTGGTAATGAGCAGTTCTTC. This chain uses TRBV7-2 with TRBJ2-1; 9 bases align to TRBD1. The CDR3 consists of 16 residues. Unmatched junction bases numbered 12, after V lost 5 bases and J lost 7 bases. Per the germline V gene, CDR1 is SGHTA and CDR2 is FQGNSA.